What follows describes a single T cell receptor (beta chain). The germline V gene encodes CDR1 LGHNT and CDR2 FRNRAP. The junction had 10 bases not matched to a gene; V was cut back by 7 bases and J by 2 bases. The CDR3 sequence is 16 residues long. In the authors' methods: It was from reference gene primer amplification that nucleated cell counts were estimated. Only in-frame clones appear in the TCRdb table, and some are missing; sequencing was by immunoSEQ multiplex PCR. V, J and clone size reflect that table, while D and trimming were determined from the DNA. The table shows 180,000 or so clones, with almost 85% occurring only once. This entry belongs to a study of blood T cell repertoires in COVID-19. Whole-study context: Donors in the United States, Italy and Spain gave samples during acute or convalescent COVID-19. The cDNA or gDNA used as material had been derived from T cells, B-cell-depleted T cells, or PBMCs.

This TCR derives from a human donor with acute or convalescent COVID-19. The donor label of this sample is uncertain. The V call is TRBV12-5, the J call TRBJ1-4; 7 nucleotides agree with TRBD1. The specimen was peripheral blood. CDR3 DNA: TGTGCTAGTGCCCCTCGACAGGGCGCGACTAATGAAAAACTGTTTTTT. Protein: CASAPRQGATNEKLFF.